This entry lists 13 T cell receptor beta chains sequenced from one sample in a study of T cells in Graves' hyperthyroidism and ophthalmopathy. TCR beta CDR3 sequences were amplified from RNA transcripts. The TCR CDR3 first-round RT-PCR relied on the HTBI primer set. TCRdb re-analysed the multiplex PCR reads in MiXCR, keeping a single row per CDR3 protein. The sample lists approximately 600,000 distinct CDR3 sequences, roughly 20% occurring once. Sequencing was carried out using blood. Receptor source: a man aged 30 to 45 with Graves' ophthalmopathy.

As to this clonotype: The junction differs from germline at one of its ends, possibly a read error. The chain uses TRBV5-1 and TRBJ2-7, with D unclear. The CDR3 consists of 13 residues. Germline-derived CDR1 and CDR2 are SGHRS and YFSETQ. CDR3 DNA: TGTGCCAGCAGCTTGACAAACAGCTACGAGCAGTACTTC. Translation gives CASSLTNSYEQYF.

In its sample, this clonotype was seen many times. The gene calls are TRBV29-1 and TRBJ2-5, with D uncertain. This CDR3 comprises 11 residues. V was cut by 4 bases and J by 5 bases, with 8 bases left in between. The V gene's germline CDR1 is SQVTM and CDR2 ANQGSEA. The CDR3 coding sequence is TGCAGCGTTGCTAACTCGGAGACCCAGTACTTC. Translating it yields CSVANSETQYF.

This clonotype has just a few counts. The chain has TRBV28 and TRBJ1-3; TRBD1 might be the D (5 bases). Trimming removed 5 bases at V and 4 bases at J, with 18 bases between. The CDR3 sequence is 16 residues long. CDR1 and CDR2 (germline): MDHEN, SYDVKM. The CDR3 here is CASSPDTLSSGNTIYF. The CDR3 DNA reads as TGTGCCAGCAGTCCGGACACCCTAAGCTCCGGAAACACCATATATTTT.

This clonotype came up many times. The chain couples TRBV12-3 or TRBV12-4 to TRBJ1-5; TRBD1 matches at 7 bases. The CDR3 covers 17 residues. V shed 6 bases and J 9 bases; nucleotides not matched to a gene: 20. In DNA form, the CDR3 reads TGTGCCAGCAGCCGAAAGATGTACAGGGGAGTTGTGGCGCCCCAGCATTTT. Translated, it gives CASSRKMYRGVVAPQHF.

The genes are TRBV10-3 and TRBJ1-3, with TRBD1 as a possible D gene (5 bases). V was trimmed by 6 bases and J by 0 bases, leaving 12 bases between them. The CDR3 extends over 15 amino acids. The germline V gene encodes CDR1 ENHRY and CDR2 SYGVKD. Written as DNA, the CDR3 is TGTGCCATCAGACGGGGGTTAGCCTCTGGAAACACCATATATTTT. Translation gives CAIRRGLASGNTIYF.

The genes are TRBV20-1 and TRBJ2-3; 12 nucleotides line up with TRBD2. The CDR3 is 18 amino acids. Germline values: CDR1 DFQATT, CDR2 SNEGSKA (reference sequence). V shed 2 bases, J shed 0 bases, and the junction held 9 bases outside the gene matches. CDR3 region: CSARLVLGTSGSTDTQYF. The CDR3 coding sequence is TGCAGTGCTAGATTAGTTCTGGGGACTAGCGGGAGCACAGATACGCAGTATTTT.

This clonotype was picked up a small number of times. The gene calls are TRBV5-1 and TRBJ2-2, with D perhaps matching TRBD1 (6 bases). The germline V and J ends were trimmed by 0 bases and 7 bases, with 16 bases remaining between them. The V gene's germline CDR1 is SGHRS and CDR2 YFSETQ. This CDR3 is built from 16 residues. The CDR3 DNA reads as TGCGCCAGCAGCTTGGATTGGGACACCTTGAGCGGGGAGCTGTTTTTT. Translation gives CASSLDWDTLSGELFF.

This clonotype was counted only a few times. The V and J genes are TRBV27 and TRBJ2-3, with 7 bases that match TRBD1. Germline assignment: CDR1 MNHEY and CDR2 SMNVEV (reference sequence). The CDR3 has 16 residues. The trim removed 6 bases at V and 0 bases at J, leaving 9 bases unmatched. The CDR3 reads CASRVLEGASTDTQYF. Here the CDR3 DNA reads TGTGCCAGCAGGGTATTAGAGGGGGCGAGCACAGATACGCAGTATTTT.

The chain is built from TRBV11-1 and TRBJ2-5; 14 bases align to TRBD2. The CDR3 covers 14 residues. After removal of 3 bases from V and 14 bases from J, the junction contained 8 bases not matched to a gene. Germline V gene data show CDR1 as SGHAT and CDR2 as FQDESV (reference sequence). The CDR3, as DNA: TGTGCCAGCAGCTTGGACCCCGGGACTAGCGGGAGTTACTTC. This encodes CASSLDPGTSGSYF.

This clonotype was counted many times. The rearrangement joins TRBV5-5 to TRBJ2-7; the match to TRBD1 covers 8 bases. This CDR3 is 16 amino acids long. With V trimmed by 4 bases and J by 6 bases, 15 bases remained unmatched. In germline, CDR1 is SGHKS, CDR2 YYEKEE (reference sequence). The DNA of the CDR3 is TGTGCCAGCAGCCCTTTTTGGGGACAGGTCGGTTTCGAGCAGTACTTC. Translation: CASSPFWGQVGFEQYF. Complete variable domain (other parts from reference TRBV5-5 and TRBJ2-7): DAGVTQSPTHLIKTRGQQVTLRCSPISGHKSVSWYQQVLGQGPQFIFQYYEKEERGRGNFPDRFSARQFPNYSSELNVNALLLGDSALYLCASSPFWGQVGFEQYFGPGTRLTVT.

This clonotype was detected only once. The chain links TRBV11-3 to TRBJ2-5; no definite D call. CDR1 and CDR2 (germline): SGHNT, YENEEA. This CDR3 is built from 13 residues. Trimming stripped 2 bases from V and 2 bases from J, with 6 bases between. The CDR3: CASSLSQQETQYF. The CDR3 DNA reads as TGTGCCAGCAGCTTAAGTCAGCAAGAGACCCAGTACTTC.

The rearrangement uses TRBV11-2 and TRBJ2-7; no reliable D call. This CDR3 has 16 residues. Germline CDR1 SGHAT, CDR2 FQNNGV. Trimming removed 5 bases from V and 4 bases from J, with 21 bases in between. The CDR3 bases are TGTGCCAGCAGCCACCCGGCCCGGCAGTCATTATACGAGCAGTACTTC. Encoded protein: CASSHPARQSLYEQYF. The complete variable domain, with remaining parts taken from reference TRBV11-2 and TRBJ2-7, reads EAGVAQSPRYKIIEKRQSVAFWCNPISGHATLYWYQQILGQGPKLLIQFQNNGVVDDSQLPKDRFSAERLKGVDSTLKIQPAKLEDSAVYLCASSHPARQSLYEQYFGPGTRLTVT.

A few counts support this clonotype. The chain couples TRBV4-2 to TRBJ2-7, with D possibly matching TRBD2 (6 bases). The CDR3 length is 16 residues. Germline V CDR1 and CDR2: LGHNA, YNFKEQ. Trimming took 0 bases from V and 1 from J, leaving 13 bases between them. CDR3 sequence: CASSQDVAVRSYEQYF. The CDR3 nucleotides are TGTGCCAGCAGCCAAGATGTAGCGGTTAGGTCCTACGAGCAGTACTTC.